These 22 T cell receptor beta chains came from one sample sequenced in a study of T cell responses to AZD1222 COVID-19 vaccine listed by TCRdb under 2021. The library was made by the immunoSEQ multiplex PCR assay. TCRdb limited this immuneACCESS table to in-frame rearrangements with V and J called. A share of clones is missing; checked studies link under half to unresolved V genes, and the rest is unexplained. This sample comprises 120,000 to 150,000 clones, roughly 87% of them detected only once. Clones ranked in the top ten supply about 4.9% of the sample. The intended sense of this specimen's time point label: about 28 days (+/-7) after the second vaccine dose. Sample treatment or condition, as interpreted from the label and publication: meningococcal conjugate vaccine given as trial control. Sequenced material: peripheral blood, taken 28 days after the second dose of the MenACWY control vaccine. All receptors come from an adult who received the MenACWY meningococcal vaccine as a control.

CDR3: CASSAASYEQYF. The CDR3 coding sequence is TGTGCCAGCAGTGCTGCTAGCTACGAGCAGTACTTC. The chain uses TRBV2 and TRBJ2-7, with no clear D. Germline CDR1 and CDR2: SNHLY and FYNNEI. Trimming shortened V by 4 bases and J by 3 bases, and 7 bases separated the two germline ends. The CDR3 contains 12 residues.

V is TRBV19 and J is TRBJ1-5; D ambiguous. This CDR3 contains 13 residues. V dropped 4 bases and J dropped 5 bases, with 9 bases sitting between them. Germline CDR1 and CDR2: LNHDA and SQIVND (reference sequence). The chain's CDR3 is CASSRQRDQPQHF. The CDR3 coding sequence is TGTGCCAGTAGTAGACAAAGGGATCAGCCCCAGCATTTT.

The V call is TRBV19, the J call TRBJ1-5; D is undetermined. The germline V gene encodes CDR1 LNHDA and CDR2 SQIVND (reference sequence). V lost 5 bases to trimming and J lost 6 bases, with 17 bases between them. The CDR3 totals 15 residues. The CDR3: CASSSKARQAQPQHF. Here the CDR3 DNA reads TGTGCCAGTAGTTCAAAGGCAAGGCAAGCTCAGCCCCAGCATTTT.

V is TRBV18 and J is TRBJ2-2; D is uncertain. V was pared by 1 base and J by 7 bases, with 7 bases between. Germline lookup yields CDR1 KGHSH and CDR2 LQKENI. This CDR3 is built from 13 residues. The CDR3 protein is CASSPQGIGELFF. The CDR3, as DNA: TGTGCCAGCTCACCACAGGGAATCGGGGAGCTGTTTTTT.

The chain links TRBV30 to TRBJ1-2; 9 bases agree with TRBD1. The V gene end was trimmed by 3 bases and the J gene end by 7 bases; junction bases not matched to a gene: 6. The CDR3 spans 13 residues. Germline V CDR1 and CDR2: GTSNPN, SVGIG (reference sequence). The DNA for the CDR3 is TGTGCCTGGAGCGGCGACAGGGGGTTTGGCTACACCTTC. Encoded protein: CAWSGDRGFGYTF.

The chain joins TRBV3-1 (or the pseudogene TRBV3-2) to TRBJ2-7; D ambiguous. CDR1 is LGHDT and CDR2 is YNNKEL in the germline V gene (reference sequence). Trimming took 5 bases from V and 2 from J, leaving 16 bases between them. This CDR3 contains 15 residues. The CDR3 is CASSSNKARPYEQYF. CDR3 bases: TGTGCCAGCAGCTCAAACAAAGCTCGCCCCTACGAGCAGTACTTC.

The V call is TRBV13, the J call TRBJ2-5, with a possible D match to TRBD2 (5 bases). Trimming removed 6 bases from V and 2 bases from J, with 13 bases in between. Germline CDR1 reads PRHDT; CDR2 reads FYEKMQ (reference sequence). CDR3 length: 14 amino acids. CDR3 nucleotide sequence: TGTGCCAGCAGAGGAGGTCAGCCTCAAGAGACCCAGTACTTC. Translated, it gives CASRGGQPQETQYF.

The rearrangement uses TRBV7-9 and TRBJ1-2; D is possibly TRBD1 (5 bases). Trimming took off 5 bases at V and 7 bases at J, with 20 bases between the two ends. The CDR3 contains 15 residues. CDR1 SEHNR and CDR2 FQNEAQ come from the germline V gene (reference sequence). In nucleotides, the CDR3 is TGTGCCAGCAGCCTCACGTCGGGGGAATGGGGTGGCTACACCTTC. Its translation is CASSLTSGEWGGYTF.

V usage is TRBV12-5 and J usage is TRBJ2-5, with 12 nucleotides matching TRBD2. V lost 5 bases to trimming and J lost 3 bases; unmatched junction nucleotides: 4. The CDR3 consists of 15 residues. CDR1 is LGHNT, CDR2 FRNRAP, per germline. This chain's CDR3 is CASGTGLAGKETQYF. The CDR3 DNA reads as TGTGCTAGTGGTACCGGACTAGCGGGAAAAGAGACCCAGTACTTC.

This chain joins TRBV4-3 and TRBJ1-1, with D uncertain. CDR3 length: 14 residues. V was shortened by 1 base and J by 1 base, with 7 bases between the two germline ends. The germline CDR1 and CDR2 sequences are LGHNA and YSLEER. In DNA form, the CDR3 reads TGCGCCAGCAGCCAAGTCTCAGCGAACACTGAAGCTTTCTTT. Translated, it gives CASSQVSANTEAFF.

This rearrangement joins TRBV6-5 to TRBJ2-3; D may be TRBD2 (6 bases). Trimming left V 4 bases short and J 6 bases short, with 14 bases between. In germline, CDR1 is MNHEY, CDR2 SVGAGI. The CDR3 loop spans 14 amino acids. The CDR3: CASSSRRRGDTQYF. The CDR3 coding sequence is TGTGCCAGCAGTTCTCGGCGGAGGGGCGATACGCAGTATTTT.

The chain carries TRBV5-1 and TRBJ2-5; D uncertain. Germline loops: CDR1 SGHRS, CDR2 YFSETQ. V lost 4 bases and J 2 bases, leaving 12 bases between the germline ends. This CDR3 is built from 14 residues. CDR3 residues: CASSRSTKQETQYF. The CDR3 DNA is TGCGCCAGCAGCAGGTCAACTAAGCAAGAGACCCAGTACTTC.

This chain uses TRBV24-1 with TRBJ1-1, with TRBD1 matching over 10 bases. Per the germline V gene, CDR1 is KGHDR and CDR2 is SFDVKD. The trim removed 2 bases at V and 2 bases at J, leaving 7 bases unmatched. CDR3 length: 17 amino acids. The CDR3 protein is CATSDSGTGAPNTEAFF. The CDR3 DNA follows: TGTGCCACCAGTGATTCCGGGACAGGGGCCCCCAACACTGAAGCTTTCTTT.

The table lists this clone with a count of one. This chain connects TRBV11-3 to TRBJ2-1; possible D gene TRBD2, 5 bases. The germline CDR1 and CDR2 sequences are SGHNT and YENEEA. V was cut by 1 base and J by 3 bases, with 19 bases left in between. The CDR3 contains 18 residues. The CDR3 DNA follows: TGTGCCAGCAGCTTAGCGGTCTGGGGAGCCCCTAGCTACAATGAGCAGTTCTTC. Its translation: CASSLAVWGAPSYNEQFF.

The V call is TRBV28, the J call TRBJ1-5; 9 positions match TRBD1. Germline V gene lookup returns CDR1 MDHEN and CDR2 SYDVKM. The CDR3 has 17 amino acids. The J segment lost 3 bases and the V segment lost 7 bases, leaving 13 bases of the junction unmatched. CDR3 DNA: TGTGCCAGCACCCCCCCTCCGACAGGGGGACTCAATCAGCCCCAGCATTTT. Encoded protein: CASTPPPTGGLNQPQHF.

The count of this clone is one. CDR3 in DNA: TGTGCCAGCAGTTCCCCGTGGGGACTTTCCCCCACGAAGAACGAGCAGTACTTC. This gives the protein CASSSPWGLSPTKNEQYF. The gene calls are TRBV28 and TRBJ2-7; D is possibly TRBD2 (6 bases). The CDR3 is 18 residues long. V dropped 4 bases and J dropped 5 bases, with 27 bases sitting between them. CDR1 MDHEN and CDR2 SYDVKM come from the germline V gene.

This clone has only a few counts. The V call is TRBV5-5, the J call TRBJ1-2; D is possibly TRBD1 (6 bases). This CDR3 comprises 15 residues. CDR1 SGHKS and CDR2 YYEKEE come from the germline V gene (reference sequence). V gave up 4 bases and J gave up 0 bases, with 13 bases separating them. The CDR3 DNA is TGTGCCAGCAGCCTAACACAGGGAACTAACTATGGCTACACCTTC. Residues: CASSLTQGTNYGYTF.

The V gene is TRBV2, the J gene TRBJ2-2; 8 bases agree with TRBD2. The CDR3 contains 15 residues. V lost 4 bases, J lost 3 bases, and 4 bases stayed unmatched. CDR1 is SNHLY, CDR2 FYNNEI, per germline. CDR3 DNA sequence: TGTGCCAGCAGTGCGGGGGGGCCGTACACCGGGGAGCTGTTTTTT. Protein sequence: CASSAGGPYTGELFF.

J is TRBJ1-6 and V is TRBV7-3; the D is unclear. Per the germline V gene, CDR1 is SGHTA and CDR2 is FQGTGA. V shed 5 bases and J shed 4 bases, with 12 bases lying between them. This CDR3 comprises 15 residues. In DNA, the CDR3 is TGTGCCAGCAGCCAAGGCCGCGCATATAATTCACCCCTCCACTTT. Its translation: CASSQGRAYNSPLHF.

The chain couples TRBV9 to TRBJ1-1; D ambiguous. Trimming removed 5 bases from V and 3 bases from J, with 11 bases in between. Germline V gene lookup returns CDR1 SGDLS and CDR2 YYNGEE. CDR3 length: 13 amino acids. The CDR3 sequence: CASSRALDTEAFF. CDR3 DNA: TGTGCCAGCAGTCGCGCTCTGGACACTGAAGCTTTCTTT.

The chain recombines TRBV24-1 with TRBJ1-5; D ambiguous. CDR3 length: 14 residues. The V gene lost 4 bases and the J gene lost 0 bases, with 6 bases spanning the gap. The germline V gene has CDR1 KGHDR and CDR2 SFDVKD. CDR3: CATSDSNSNQPQHF. DNA for the CDR3: TGTGCCACCAGTGACTCAAATAGCAATCAGCCCCAGCATTTT.

DNA for the CDR3: TGTGCCATCAGTGCCGGGGAACAGGGCTCGGGCGAGCAGTACTTC. Protein: CAISAGEQGSGEQYF. This rearrangement joins TRBV10-3 to TRBJ2-7; D possibly corresponds to TRBD1 (6 bases). Trimming removed 4 bases at V and 6 bases at J, with 19 bases between. The germline V gene has CDR1 ENHRY and CDR2 SYGVKD. The CDR3 has 15 residues.